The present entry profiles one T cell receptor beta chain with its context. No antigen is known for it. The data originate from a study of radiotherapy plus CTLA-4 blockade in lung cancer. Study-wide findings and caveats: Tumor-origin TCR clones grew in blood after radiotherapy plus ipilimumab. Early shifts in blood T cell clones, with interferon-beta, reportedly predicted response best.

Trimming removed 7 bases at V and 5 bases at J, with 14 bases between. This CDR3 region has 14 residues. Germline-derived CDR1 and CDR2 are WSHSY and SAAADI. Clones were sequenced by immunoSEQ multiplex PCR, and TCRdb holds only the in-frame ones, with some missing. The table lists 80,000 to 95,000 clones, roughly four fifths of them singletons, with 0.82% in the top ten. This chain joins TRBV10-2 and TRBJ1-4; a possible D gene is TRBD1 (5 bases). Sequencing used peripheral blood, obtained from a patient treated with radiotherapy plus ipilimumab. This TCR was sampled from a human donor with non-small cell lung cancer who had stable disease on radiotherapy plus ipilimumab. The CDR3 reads CASKKGGGNEKLFF. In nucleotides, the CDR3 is TGCGCCAGCAAAAAGGGTGGGGGGAATGAAAAACTGTTTTTT.